What follows is one T cell receptor beta chain and its context. The antigen is not known. The sample is drawn from a study of response to subunit inactivated influenza vaccine. The CDR3 runs to 14 residues. With 3 bases clipped from V and 4 bases from J, the junction kept 6 bases outside the gene matches. Germline V lookup: CDR1 KGHSH, CDR2 LQKENI. Whole-study findings and limits: Authors suggested each seasonal flu vaccination may recruit only limited numbers of new T cells.

TCRdb reprocessed the RT-PCR reads with MiXCR, giving one entry per CDR3 protein. The repertoire holds around 710,000 distinct CDR3 sequences, about 15% seen once, with approximately 7% in the top ten. The rearrangement joins TRBV18 to TRBJ2-7; 7 nucleotides agree with TRBD1. The sample here was PBMCs from blood, taken less than 15 days before vaccination. This sequence was found in a man aged 50 to 59 who received an inactivated influenza vaccine. CDR3 bases: TGTGCCAGCTCACCTCAGGGACAGAGATACGAGCAGTACTTC. Its protein is CASSPQGQRYEQYF.